The 26 T cell receptor beta chains reported below all come from one sample, sequenced in a study of control samples from healthy donors and cancer patients. Sequenced by immunoSEQ multiplex PCR; TCRdb stores in-frame clones only, minus some. In the table there are roughly 170,000 clones, about 93% of which are singletons. Sequencing was carried out using blood. All receptors come from a man in his late teens or twenties in good health.

The chain links TRBV5-1 to TRBJ2-7; 9 nucleotides match TRBD1. CDR3 size: 14 residues. V gave up 4 bases and J gave up 3 bases; unmatched junction bases: 5. In germline, CDR1 is SGHRS, CDR2 YFSETQ. The CDR3 loop reads CASSGGQGGYEQYF. In DNA, the CDR3 is TGCGCCAGCAGCGGGGGACAGGGAGGCTACGAGCAGTACTTC.

This clone was recorded only once. The chain couples TRBV30 to TRBJ2-7; 9 nucleotides match TRBD1. The V gene end was trimmed by 0 bases and the J gene end by 5 bases; junction bases not matched to a gene: 5. The CDR3 length is 14 residues. The germline V gene encodes CDR1 GTSNPN and CDR2 SVGIG (reference sequence). In DNA, the CDR3 is TGTGCCTGGAGTGTAGACAGGGGGGTCCACGAGCAGTACTTC. It specifies CAWSVDRGVHEQYF.

The chain carries TRBV9 and TRBJ1-2, with D possibly being TRBD1 (6 bases). Germline V gene data show CDR1 as SGDLS and CDR2 as YYNGEE. This CDR3 contains 13 residues. V lost 3 bases to trimming and J lost 6 bases, with 12 bases between them. This CDR3 is CASSASRTDGYTF. The CDR3 bases are TGTGCCAGCAGCGCTAGCCGGACAGATGGCTACACCTTC.

This sequence joins TRBV2 and TRBJ2-5; D not resolved. Germline V gene sequence: CDR1 SNHLY, CDR2 FYNNEI. The CDR3 covers 15 residues. The ends were cut back, 1 base at V and 1 base at J, with 10 bases in the middle. DNA of the CDR3: TGTGCCAGCAGTGAAGACTGGTCGATCCAAGAGACCCAGTACTTC. It specifies CASSEDWSIQETQYF.

The V call is TRBV5-1, the J call TRBJ1-1; tentatively, D is TRBD1 (5 bases). Germline V gene data show CDR1 as SGHRS and CDR2 as YFSETQ. The V gene lost 3 bases and the J gene lost 5 bases, with 17 bases spanning the gap. This CDR3 has 15 residues. Written as DNA, the CDR3 is TGCGCCAGCAGCTACCTTCAGGGAGGCGGAACTGAAGCTTTCTTT. It encodes CASSYLQGGGTEAFF.

The genes are TRBV5-1 and TRBJ1-1, with TRBD1 as a possible D gene (5 bases). V lost 4 bases and J 10 bases, leaving 20 bases between the germline ends. This CDR3 is built from 14 residues. CDR1 and CDR2 (germline): SGHRS, YFSETQ. CDR3 sequence: CASSAPSTGGVAFF. The CDR3 DNA sequence: TGCGCCAGCAGCGCCCCTAGTACGGGGGGGGTAGCTTTCTTT.

This chain joins TRBV30 and TRBJ2-7; D ambiguous. The germline gives CDR1 GTSNPN, CDR2 SVGIG (reference sequence). Trimming left V 5 bases short and J 8 bases short, with 19 bases between. There are 13 residues in the CDR3. CDR3 sequence reads: CAWLGPPSVKQYF. Here the CDR3 DNA reads TGTGCCTGGCTTGGCCCCCCGTCTGTAAAGCAGTACTTC.

The chain uses TRBV5-6 and TRBJ2-5; 13 nucleotides line up with TRBD2. The CDR3 is 16 amino acids. Germline values: CDR1 SGHDT, CDR2 YYEEEE. V was clipped by 4 bases and J by 4 bases; unmatched bases: 7. The CDR3 sequence: CASSGTSGALRETQYF. DNA of the CDR3: TGTGCCAGCAGCGGGACTAGCGGGGCCCTCAGAGAGACCCAGTACTTC.

This clone showed up just once. This chain links TRBV7-2 with TRBJ1-1; TRBD1 aligns across 7 bases. CDR1 is SGHTA, CDR2 FQGNSA, per germline. The length of the CDR3 is 14 residues. The ends lost 1 base at V and 6 bases at J; junction bases unmatched: 5. CDR3: CASSLDRGIPEAFF. The CDR3 bases are TGTGCCAGCAGCTTAGACAGGGGAATCCCTGAAGCTTTCTTT.

The chain recombines TRBV6-5 with TRBJ2-3, with D perhaps matching TRBD1 or TRBD2 (6 bases each). The germline gives CDR1 MNHEY, CDR2 SVGAGI. Deletions cut 6 bases from V and 1 base from J, with 11 bases between. CDR3 length equals 14 residues. CDR3 protein: CASSEEGGTDTQYF. DNA of the CDR3: TGTGCCAGCAGCGAGGAGGGGGGCACAGATACGCAGTATTTT.

Comment on this clone: An end of the junction differs from the germline gene, which may be a read error. The chain combines TRBV30 with TRBJ2-5, with D tentatively TRBD1 or TRBD2 (5 bases each). Germline V gene lookup returns CDR1 GTSNPN and CDR2 SVGIG (reference sequence). The CDR3 has 12 amino acids. The CDR3 is CAWRQGVGTEYF. The CDR3 DNA reads TGTGCCTGGAGGCAGGGAGTAGGGACCGAGTACTTC.

This rearrangement joins TRBV18 to TRBJ1-6; TRBD1 might be the D (5 bases). The germline V gene encodes CDR1 KGHSH and CDR2 LQKENI. The CDR3 totals 14 residues. V lost 2 bases and J lost 14, with 16 bases in between. As DNA, the CDR3 is TGTGCCAGCTCACCATCCCAGGGACGCGAAGCCCTCCACTTT. It translates to CASSPSQGREALHF.

The rearrangement uses TRBV20-1 and TRBJ1-1, with D unclear. Trimming stripped 3 bases from V and 9 bases from J, with 14 bases between. Per the germline V gene, CDR1 is DFQATT and CDR2 is SNEGSKA (reference sequence). The CDR3 contains 12 residues. CDR3 DNA sequence: TGCAGTGCTAGTCACGATGCAAGGAAAGCTTTCTTT. Translating gives CSASHDARKAFF.

In this sample, this clone turned up a few times. V gene TRBV10-3 combines with J gene TRBJ1-4; D may be TRBD1 (6 bases). Per the germline V gene, CDR1 is ENHRY and CDR2 is SYGVKD. CDR3 length equals 14 residues. Between the trimmed V and J ends, which lost 11 bases and 4 bases, there was a span of 17 bases. The CDR3 region is CASRGAGNNEKLFF. CDR3 nucleotide sequence: TGTGCCTCCAGGGGCGCCGGGAATAATGAAAAACTGTTTTTT.

This clone was seen a few times. The rearrangement uses TRBV4-1 and TRBJ2-7; the D gene could be TRBD1 or TRBD2 (5 bases each). V lost 1 base to trimming and J lost 2 bases, with 9 bases between them. Germline lookup yields CDR1 MGHRA and CDR2 YSYEKL. CDR3 length: 14 amino acids. CDR3 loop: CASSQAQGPYEQYF. CDR3 nucleotides: TGCGCCAGCAGCCAAGCCCAGGGACCCTACGAGCAGTACTTC.

V gene TRBV2 combines with J gene TRBJ1-5; weak D call: TRBD1 (6 bases). Per the germline V gene, CDR1 is SNHLY and CDR2 is FYNNEI. This CDR3 has 13 amino acids. The V gene lost 4 bases and the J gene lost 6 bases, with 10 bases spanning the gap. The CDR3 protein is CASSGGASQPQHF. CDR3 nucleotide sequence: TGTGCCAGCAGTGGGGGGGCGAGTCAGCCCCAGCATTTT.

The chain recombines TRBV18 with TRBJ2-3; unclear D gene. This CDR3 is built from 14 residues. V lost 2 bases, J lost 1 base, and 7 bases lay in between. The V gene's germline CDR1 is KGHSH and CDR2 LQKENI. In nucleotides, the CDR3 is TGTGCCAGCTCACCAGGCGGAGGCACAGATACGCAGTATTTT. Amino acid sequence: CASSPGGGTDTQYF. Looking up the rest from reference TRBV18 and TRBJ2-3 gives the full variable domain: NAGVMQNPRHLVRRRGQEARLRCSPMKGHSHVYWYRQLPEEGLKFMVYLQKENIIDESGMPKERFSAEFPKEGPSILRIQQVVRGDSAAYFCASSPGGGTDTQYFGPGTRLTVL.

The chain recombines TRBV30 with TRBJ1-5; D is perhaps TRBD1 (6 bases). The CDR3 is 15 residues long. V lost 2 bases to trimming and J lost 6 bases, with 17 bases between them. Germline loops: CDR1 GTSNPN, CDR2 SVGIG (reference sequence). DNA for the CDR3: TGTGCCTGGAGTAGGTCTGGGGGGCCCAGTCAGCCCCAGCATTTT. Its translation is CAWSRSGGPSQPQHF. Drawing the rest from reference TRBV30 and TRBJ1-5, the complete variable domain is SQTIHQWPATLVQPVGSPLSLECTVEGTSNPNLYWYRQAAGRGLQLLFYSVGIGQISSEVPQNLSASRPQDRQFILSSKKLLLSDSGFYLCAWSRSGGPSQPQHFGDGTRLSIL.

The chain has TRBV12-2 and TRBJ1-1. TRBV12-2 is labeled a pseudogene. The CDR3 consists of 18 residues. The CDR3 region has the DNA TGTGCAAGTCGCTTAGGATTCTGGGGGGGCCGAATGAACACTGAAGCTTTCTTT. It codes for CASRLGFWGGRMNTEAFF.

This chain links TRBV6-1 with TRBJ1-4; D is unclear. V lost 1 base and J 0 bases, leaving 6 bases between the germline ends. The CDR3 spans 15 residues. Looked up from germline, CDR1 is MNHNS and CDR2 is SASEGT. The CDR3 nucleotides are TGTGCCAGCAGTGAAGGAACGGCAACTAATGAAAAACTGTTTTTT. Its protein is CASSEGTATNEKLFF.

This clone came up once. The CDR3 nucleotides read TGTGCCAGTTCACCGGGACTAGCGGAAACCTTCACCTACAATGAGCAGTTCTTC. Protein product: CASSPGLAETFTYNEQFF. This sequence joins TRBV28 and TRBJ2-1; 11 bases match TRBD2. The germline V gene has CDR1 MDHEN and CDR2 SYDVKM. This CDR3 has 18 amino acids. The junction had 15 bases not matched to a gene; V was cut back by 9 bases and J by 2 bases. Complete variable domain (other parts from reference TRBV28 and TRBJ2-1): DVKVTQSSRYLVKRTGEKVFLECVQDMDHENMFWYRQDPGLGLRLIYFSYDVKMKEKGDIPEGYSVSREKKERFSLILESASTNQTSMYLCASSPGLAETFTYNEQFFGPGTRLTVL.

The chain has TRBV28 and TRBJ2-3, with 8 bases identical to TRBD2. The CDR3 runs to 13 residues. Germline CDR1 and CDR2: MDHEN and SYDVKM. The DNA of the CDR3 is TGTGCGTCGGGGGGGACTAGCACAGATACGCAGTATTTT. Encoded protein: CASGGTSTDTQYF.

V and J are TRBV19 and TRBJ2-3, with 7 bases identical to TRBD1. CDR1 is LNHDA and CDR2 is SQIVND in the germline V gene (reference sequence). Unmatched junction bases numbered 7, after V lost 0 bases and J lost 1 base. The CDR3 sequence is 17 residues long. CDR3 sequence reads: CASSIDRNRGRTDTQYF. CDR3 nucleotides: TGTGCCAGTAGTATAGATCGCAACAGGGGACGCACAGATACGCAGTATTTT.

This chain connects TRBV10-1 to TRBJ2-3; unclear D gene. Trimming stripped 5 bases from V and 4 bases from J, with 7 bases between. This CDR3 is built from 12 residues. Germline CDR1 and CDR2: WNHNN and SYGVQD (reference sequence). CDR3 amino acids: CASSSSSDTQYF. The CDR3 DNA is TGCGCCAGCAGTTCCAGTTCAGATACGCAGTATTTT.

The chain combines TRBV5-6 with TRBJ2-1; D unresolved. The CDR3 is 12 residues long. Looked up from germline, CDR1 is SGHDT and CDR2 is YYEEEE. V shed 3 bases and J shed 5 bases, with 6 bases lying between them. The CDR3 sequence is CASSWLNNEQFF. The CDR3, as DNA: TGTGCCAGCAGCTGGCTGAACAATGAGCAGTTCTTC.

This clone was seen once. The chain joins TRBV9 to TRBJ1-3; D might be TRBD1 (6 bases). Trimming removed 4 bases from V and 2 bases from J, with 16 bases in between. The CDR3 is 16 amino acids. Germline V CDR1 and CDR2: SGDLS, YYNGEE. The CDR3 reads CASSPGHGGPGNTIYF. CDR3 DNA sequence: TGTGCCAGCAGCCCGGGACATGGAGGTCCTGGAAACACCATATATTTT.